Sequencing of this TCR beta chain was carried out in a study of Tregs in tolerant kidney transplant recipients. Study-level results: The small number of patients limits these findings pending further validation.

The repertoire was sequenced with immunoSEQ multiplex PCR; TCRdb's copy has only in-frame clones and lacks some. The sample has over 50,000 clones; around four fifths are singletons. This clone has more than one count but fewer than ten. Antigen: not known. The CDR3 has 12 residues. CDR1 is MNHNS and CDR2 is SASEGT in the germline V gene. The V end lost 8 bases, the J end lost 4 bases, and 11 bases lay between the germline ends. This TCR came from a human donor in good health. The rearrangement joins TRBV6-1 to TRBJ1-2; D is unresolved. Sequencing was carried out using CD4+ T cells from blood. The CDR3 spells CASCRIGYGYTF. DNA of the CDR3: TGTGCCAGCTGTAGGATTGGCTATGGCTACACCTTC.